Below are 13 T cell receptor beta chains sequenced from a single sample in a study of regulatory T cells in long-lasting Graves disease. Relying on iRepertoire HTBI primers and Arm-PCR of CDR3 regions, the team built TCR beta libraries. TCRdb re-called the multiplex PCR reads through MiXCR, storing one row per CDR3 protein. The sample lists more than 300,000 distinct CDR3 sequences, around 20% occurring once. Time point denoted: persistent/refractory GD, antithyroid drugs over 5 years with positive TRAb. Isolated PBMC RNA provided the starting material for the TCR library. The sequencing here drew on peripheral blood mononuclear cells (PBMCs), taken when the disease was refractory, from a patient treated with antithyroid drugs. All receptors derive from a female donor with Graves disease.

This clonotype was seen at least ten times. In DNA, the CDR3 is TGTGCCAGCAGCGTCCGGTTCGCGAACACCGGGGAGCTGTTTTTT. As protein: CASSVRFANTGELFF. V and J are TRBV9 and TRBJ2-2; D remains ambiguous. The CDR3 runs to 15 residues. The ends were cut back, 2 bases at V and 0 bases at J, with 8 bases in the middle. Germline V gene data show CDR1 as SGDLS and CDR2 as YYNGEE.

The V and J genes are TRBV20-1 and TRBJ1-5; no firm D call. The CDR3 is made up of 17 amino acids. Trimming took off 0 bases at V and 1 base at J, with 16 bases between the two ends. Germline values: CDR1 DFQATT, CDR2 SNEGSKA (reference sequence). The CDR3 is CSARDGGRPGSNQPQHF. CDR3 coding DNA: TGCAGTGCTAGAGATGGTGGACGGCCGGGGAGCAATCAGCCCCAGCATTTT.

With regard to this clonotype: At one boundary the junction diverges from the germline segment, which might be a read error. The V and J genes are TRBV18 and TRBJ1-2; maybe TRBD1 (5 bases). This CDR3 has 13 residues. Germline CDR1 reads KGHSH; CDR2 reads LQKENI. The CDR3 protein is CASSPDRSYGHTF. The CDR3, as DNA: TGTGCCAGCTCACCCGACAGATCCTATGGCCACACCTTC.

This chain connects TRBV5-1 to TRBJ2-6, with D possibly being TRBD1 or TRBD2 (5 bases each). The CDR3 consists of 17 residues. Between the trimmed V and J ends, which lost 1 base and 0 bases, there was a span of 11 bases. Germline CDR1 SGHRS, CDR2 YFSETQ. The CDR3 protein is CASSLLGPNSGANVLTF. CDR3 nucleotides: TGCGCCAGCAGCTTGTTGGGACCGAACTCTGGGGCCAACGTCCTGACTTTC.

This clonotype was recorded a few times. The rearrangement uses TRBV5-1 and TRBJ2-5; no clear D. Germline CDR1 is SGHRS and CDR2 is YFSETQ. V shed 1 base and J shed 5 bases, with 18 bases lying between them. The CDR3 consists of 16 residues. The CDR3: CASSLIEGPGEETQYF. The CDR3 bases are TGCGCCAGCAGCTTGATTGAAGGGCCCGGAGAGGAGACCCAGTACTTC. The complete variable domain, with remaining parts taken from reference TRBV5-1 and TRBJ2-5, reads KAGVTQTPRYLIKTRGQQVTLSCSPISGHRSVSWYQQTPGQGLQFLFEYFSETQRNKGNFPGRFSGRQFSNSRSEMNVSTLELGDSALYLCASSLIEGPGEETQYFGPGTRLLVL.

This clonotype has ten or more counts. The gene calls are TRBV5-1 and TRBJ2-2; D unresolved. The germline V gene encodes CDR1 SGHRS and CDR2 YFSETQ. This CDR3 has 14 amino acids. The V gene lost 0 bases and the J gene lost 2 bases, with 5 bases spanning the gap. The CDR3 DNA follows: TGCGCCAGCAGCTTGGCCTTTAACACCGGGGAGCTGTTTTTT. Translated, it gives CASSLAFNTGELFF.

The rearrangement joins TRBV7-9 to TRBJ1-1; 7 nucleotides align to TRBD1. V lost 5 bases and J lost 0; bases outside the gene matches: 9. The length of the CDR3 is 16 residues. Germline CDR1 SEHNR, CDR2 FQNEAQ (reference sequence). CDR3 in DNA: TGTGCCAGCAGCCCACAGGGGACTCTTATGAACACTGAAGCTTTCTTT. Residues: CASSPQGTLMNTEAFF.

J is TRBJ2-7 and V is TRBV5-1; TRBD1 matches 9 bases. CDR1 is SGHRS, CDR2 YFSETQ, per germline. There are 15 residues in the CDR3. Unmatched junction bases numbered 7, after V lost 5 bases and J lost 1 base. CDR3 sequence reads: CASSSGTGTSYEQYF. For the CDR3, the DNA is TGCGCCAGCAGTTCGGGGACAGGGACTTCCTACGAGCAGTACTTC.

This clonotype was seen a handful of times. The chain joins TRBV29-1 to TRBJ1-1; D unclear. CDR1 and CDR2 (germline): SQVTM, ANQGSEA. Trimming took off 4 bases at V and 1 base at J, with 7 bases between the two ends. The CDR3 totals 12 residues. Here the CDR3 reads CSVVQWNTEAFF. CDR3 nucleotide sequence: TGCAGCGTTGTTCAGTGGAACACTGAAGCTTTCTTT. Full variable domain (remainder filled in from reference TRBV29-1 and TRBJ1-1): SAVISQKPSRDICQRGTSLTIQCQVDSQVTMMFWYRQQPGQSLTLIATANQGSEATYESGFVIDKFPISRPNLTFSTLTVSNMSPEDSSIYLCSVVQWNTEAFFGQGTRLTVV.

This clonotype has more than one count but fewer than ten. The rearrangement uses TRBV12-3 or TRBV12-4 and TRBJ2-5; TRBD1 agrees at 8 bases. V dropped 3 bases and J dropped 1; count of bases not matched to a gene: 7. The CDR3 has 16 amino acids. For the CDR3, the DNA is TGTGCCAGCAGTTTCCGCCAGGGGGCCGGCCAAGAGACCCAGTACTTC. Its translation is CASSFRQGAGQETQYF.

This clonotype was observed a handful of times. The chain uses TRBV12-3 or TRBV12-4 and TRBJ2-2; 9 bases fit TRBD1. The J segment lost 6 bases and the V segment lost 5 bases, leaving 4 bases of the junction unmatched. CDR3 size: 14 residues. CDR3: CASSGTGYAGELFF. As DNA, the CDR3 is TGTGCCAGCAGTGGGACAGGGTACGCCGGGGAGCTGTTTTTT.

This clonotype was picked up many times. V and J are TRBV28 and TRBJ2-5; D is undetermined. Trimming pared 5 bases from V and 5 bases from J, leaving 15 bases between. The CDR3 sequence is 14 residues long. Looked up from germline, CDR1 is MDHEN and CDR2 is SYDVKM. This CDR3 reads CASSPSGPSETQYF. The CDR3 nucleotides are TGTGCCAGCAGTCCCTCGGGTCCGTCGGAGACCCAGTACTTC. The variable domain in full, completed from reference TRBV28 and TRBJ2-5, reads DVKVTQSSRYLVKRTGEKVFLECVQDMDHENMFWYRQDPGLGLRLIYFSYDVKMKEKGDIPEGYSVSREKKERFSLILESASTNQTSMYLCASSPSGPSETQYFGPGTRLLVL.

CDR3 region: CASSQDRLATGELFF. The CDR3 nucleotides read TGCGCCAGCAGCCAAGATCGGCTAGCCACCGGGGAGCTGTTTTTT. This chain joins TRBV4-1 and TRBJ2-2, with a weak D call TRBD2 (5 bases). There are 15 residues in the CDR3. The V end was cut by 0 bases, the J end by 4 bases, with 9 bases between. The germline CDR1 and CDR2 sequences are MGHRA and YSYEKL.